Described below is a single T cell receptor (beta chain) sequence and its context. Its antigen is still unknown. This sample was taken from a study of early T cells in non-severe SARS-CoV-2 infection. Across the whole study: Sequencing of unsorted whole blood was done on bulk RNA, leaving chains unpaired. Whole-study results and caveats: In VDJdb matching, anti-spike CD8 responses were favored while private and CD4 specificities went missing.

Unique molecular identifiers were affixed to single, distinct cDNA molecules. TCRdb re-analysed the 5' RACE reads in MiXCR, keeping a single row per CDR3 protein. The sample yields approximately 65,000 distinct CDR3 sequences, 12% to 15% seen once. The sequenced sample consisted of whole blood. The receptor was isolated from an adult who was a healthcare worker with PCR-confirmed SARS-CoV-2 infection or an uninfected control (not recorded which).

CDR3 in DNA: TGTGCCAGCAGTTTATTGGGGGCGCTGGGGAAAAACATTCAGTACTTC. This encodes CASSLLGALGKNIQYF. This chain connects TRBV28 to TRBJ2-4; D is possibly TRBD1 (6 bases). The CDR3 length is 16 residues. The V end lost 1 base, the J end lost 4 bases, and 14 bases lay between the germline ends. The V gene's germline CDR1 is MDHEN and CDR2 SYDVKM.